Sequencing of this T cell receptor (beta chain) was carried out in a study of blood T cell repertoires in COVID-19. Background on the study: Whether acute or convalescent, the COVID-19 samples came from the United States, Italy and Spain. Nucleic acid was either cDNA or gDNA, and it came from T cells, B-cell-depleted T cells, or PBMCs.

Only in-frame clones appear in the TCRdb table, and some are missing; sequencing was by immunoSEQ multiplex PCR. This sample has about 70,000 clones; 75% to 85% occur once, and the top ten carry 20% to 25%. Trimming cost V 4 bases and J 0 bases; bases outside gene matches: 9. The V gene's germline CDR1 is SGHNT and CDR2 YENEEA. This CDR3 region has 17 residues. The chain uses TRBV11-3 and TRBJ2-3, with 8 positions matching TRBD2. The receptor's source is a woman in her 70s with acute or convalescent COVID-19. The sequenced sample was peripheral blood. CDR3 sequence (DNA): TGTGCCAGCAGCTCGTTCGGGGGGGGCACTAGCACAGATACGCAGTATTTT. As protein: CASSSFGGGTSTDTQYF.